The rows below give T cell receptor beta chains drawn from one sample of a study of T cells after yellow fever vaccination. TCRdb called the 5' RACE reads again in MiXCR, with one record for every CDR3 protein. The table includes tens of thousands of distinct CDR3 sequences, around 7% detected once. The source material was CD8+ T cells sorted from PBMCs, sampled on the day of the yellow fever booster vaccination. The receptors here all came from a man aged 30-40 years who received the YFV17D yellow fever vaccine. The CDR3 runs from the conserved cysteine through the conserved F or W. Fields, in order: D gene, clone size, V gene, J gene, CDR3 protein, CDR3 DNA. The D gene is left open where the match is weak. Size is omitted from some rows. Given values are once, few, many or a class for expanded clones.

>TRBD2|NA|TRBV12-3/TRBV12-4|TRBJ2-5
CASSGSGREETQYF
TGTGCCAGCAGTGGTAGCGGGAGGGAAGAGACCCAGTACTTC
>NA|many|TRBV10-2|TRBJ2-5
CASARGGETQYF
TGCGCCAGTGCCCGAGGGGGAGAGACCCAGTACTTC
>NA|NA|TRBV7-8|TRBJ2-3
CASSPLPRRSTDTQYF
TGTGCCAGCAGCCCCCTACCCAGGCGGAGCACAGATACGCAGTATTTT
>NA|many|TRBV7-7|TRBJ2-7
CASSLFRGQEQYF
TGTGCTAGCAGCTTATTCCGGGGGCAAGAGCAGTACTTC
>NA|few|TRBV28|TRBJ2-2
CASSRADFNTGELFF
TGTGCCAGCAGCCGGGCCGACTTCAACACCGGGGAGCTGTTTTTT
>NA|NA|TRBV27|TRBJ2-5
CASSLSHEYAGKETQYF
TGTGCCAGCAGTTTATCCCATGAATATGCGGGTAAAGAGACCCAGTACTTC
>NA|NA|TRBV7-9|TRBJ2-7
CASSPPTQDYEQYF
TGTGCCAGCAGCCCACCTACTCAGGACTACGAGCAGTACTTC
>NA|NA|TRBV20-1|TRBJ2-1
CSARGQDNEQFF
TGCAGTGCTAGAGGACAGGACAATGAGCAGTTCTTC
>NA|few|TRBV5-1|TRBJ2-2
CASSLSLSTGELFF
TGCGCCAGCAGCTTGTCGCTGTCCACCGGGGAGCTGTTTTTT
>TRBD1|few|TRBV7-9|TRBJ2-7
CASSSTRTGEPYEQYF
TGTGCCAGCAGCTCCACCCGGACAGGGGAGCCCTACGAGCAGTACTTC
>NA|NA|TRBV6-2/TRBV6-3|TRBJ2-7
CASSGQGKYEQYF
TGTGCCAGCAGTGGGCAGGGCAAATACGAGCAGTACTTC
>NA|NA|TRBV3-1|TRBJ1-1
CASSLTFSAGTEAFF
TGTGCCAGCAGCCTTACCTTTAGTGCGGGAACTGAAGCTTTCTTT
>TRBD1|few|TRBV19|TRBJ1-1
CAVGQGGTEAFF
TGTGCCGTGGGACAGGGGGGCACTGAAGCTTTCTTT
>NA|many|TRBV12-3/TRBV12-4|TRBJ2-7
CASSPGFGYEQYF
TGTGCCAGCAGCCCAGGGTTTGGCTACGAGCAGTACTTC
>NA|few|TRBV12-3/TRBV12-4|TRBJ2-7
CASSTGPYEQYF
TGTGCCAGCAGTACAGGCCCCTACGAGCAGTACTTC